This T cell receptor (beta chain) is drawn from a study of T cell responses to AZD1222 COVID-19 vaccine. Study-wide results and limits: Spike-specific TCR breadth and depth both grew after two AZD1222 doses. Regions 160-218 and 743-854 dominated among vaccine-associated CD4 TCRs spanning spike. Close to half of spike-specific TCRs reportedly recognize unmutated variant regions. No day 14 peak samples; only post-peak repertoires were characterized.

The germline V gene has CDR1 SGHTA and CDR2 FQGNSA. The CDR3 runs to 16 residues. The V end was cut by 1 base, the J end by 3 bases, with 12 bases between. As concerns this clone: The antigen remains unidentified.

The assay was immunoSEQ multiplex PCR, and TCRdb's table has in-frame clones only and misses some. The data show about 55,000 clones, approximately 84% seen once. V usage is TRBV7-2 and J usage is TRBJ2-2; D unresolved. This receptor was identified in an adult in good health. The input for sequencing was peripheral blood, taken on day 0 of AZD1222 vaccination. CDR3 loop: CASSLDRLPDTGELFF. CDR3 in DNA: TGTGCCAGCAGCTTAGATCGGCTACCAGACACCGGGGAGCTGTTTTTT.